This record concerns one T cell receptor (beta chain) sequence. Its antigen is unknown. The record has no base qualities; no much larger clone is one base away. This entry is derived from a study of T cell responses to AZD1222 COVID-19 vaccine (dated by TCRdb to the early 2020s). Context from the whole study: A total of roughly 240 trial participants underwent TCR sequencing, of whom some 210 received two doses of AZD1222 and some 25 received two doses of the MenACWY control vaccine. Enrollment into the trials was organized by age into subgroups of 18-55, 56-69 and 70-plus years, and those subgroups contained about 160, 30 and 59 TCR-sequenced participants, respectively.

What the study reported, not specific to this receptor: Only five to seven AZD1222 recipients were SARS-CoV-2 seropositive at baseline, limiting conclusions about previously exposed vaccinees. The 56-69-year group was small, and its depth increase did not reach significance, likely because of low power. Reportedly, almost half of the unique spike-specific TCRs recognized epitopes lying outside the regions that are mutated in the B.1.351 and B.1.1.7 variants. Because no samples from the day 14 peak response were available, repertoires could be characterized only after the peak T cell response. Vaccine-associated CD4 TCRs spanned the whole spike protein, with dominant responses in regions 160-218 and 743-854. Most participants were white British and females outnumbered males, and the authors suggested that clonal diversity may have been underestimated. A significant rise in spike-specific TCR breadth and depth was observed after two AZD1222 doses relative to day 0 and relative to MenACWY recipients.

V and J lose 1 base and 7 bases, and a span of 4 bases separates them. The germline V gene (reference sequence) supplies CDR1 DFQATT and CDR2 SNEGSKA. Taken from cysteine to phenylalanine, the CDR3 has 10 residues. Of all the DNA, just the CDR3 is kept, 30 bases in frame from base 1. The sample's time point label, in plain terms: about 28 days (+/-7) after the second vaccine dose. AZD1222 recipients with second doses at about 4 weeks or about 12 weeks were pooled, because spike-specific TCR depth and breadth did not differ between schedules. Vaccinee samples were obtained from the UK trials COV001 and COV002, which included a single-blind randomized controlled phase 2/3 trial of AZD1222 (ChAdOx1 nCoV-19) in healthy adults. For TCRbeta chain sequencing, PBMC samples from trial participants were taken at day 0 and at day 28 after the second dose. The CDR3 regions of human TCRbeta chains were subjected to immunosequencing. The original pipeline was this. TCRs in the repertoires were matched against a reference library of SARS-CoV-2-specific TCRs that had been generated with the MIRA antigen-specificity platform. Breadth was defined as the fraction of unique TCRs that were SARS-CoV-2-associated. Depth was defined as the fraction of total T cells that were SARS-CoV-2-associated. Using the MIRA data, each spike-specific TCR was assigned both to the spike region to which the TCR was reactive and to a CD4 or CD8 class. Log10-transformed breadth and depth values were compared by one-way ANOVA with Sidak's multiple comparisons tests. Imported from immuneACCESS, the table was reduced by TCRdb to in-frame sequences with V and J called. These copies leave out some clones; in studies compared against another copy, an unresolved V gene accounts for under half, and the cause of the remainder is not known. V, J and clone size derive from that table, while D and trimming were established from the DNA sequence. The sample includes approximately 100,000 clones, with less than 95% observed a single time. Approximately 8.2% of the sample rests with the top ten.

The source was peripheral blood, collected 28 days after the second AZD1222 dose. This sequence uses TRBV20-1 and TRBJ1-2, with no confidently assigned D gene. The sequence derives from an adult who received the AZD1222 COVID-19 vaccine. The nucleotide sequence is given as TGCAGTGCTAGAGTCGCTGGCTACACCTTC. It translates to CSARVAGYTF.